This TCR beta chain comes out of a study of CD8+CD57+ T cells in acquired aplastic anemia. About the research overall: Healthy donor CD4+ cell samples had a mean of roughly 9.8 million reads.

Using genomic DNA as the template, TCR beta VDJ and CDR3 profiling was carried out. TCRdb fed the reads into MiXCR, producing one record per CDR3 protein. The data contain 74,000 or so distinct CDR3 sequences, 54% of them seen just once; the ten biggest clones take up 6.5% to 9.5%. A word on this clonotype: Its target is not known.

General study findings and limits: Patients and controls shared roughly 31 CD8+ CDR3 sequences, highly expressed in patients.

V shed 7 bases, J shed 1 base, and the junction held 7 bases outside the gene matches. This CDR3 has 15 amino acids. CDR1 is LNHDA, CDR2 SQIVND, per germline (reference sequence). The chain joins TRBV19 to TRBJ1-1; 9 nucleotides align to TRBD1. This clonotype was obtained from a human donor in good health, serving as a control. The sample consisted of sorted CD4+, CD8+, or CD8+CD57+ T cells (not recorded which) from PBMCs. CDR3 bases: TGTGCCAGTAACCCCCTGGACAGGGGGAACACTGAAGCTTTCTTT. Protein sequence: CASNPLDRGNTEAFF.